Below, one T cell receptor (beta chain) is given with its context. Its antigen is not known. This specimen comes from a study of cytomegalovirus exposure and HLA in healthy donors. The junction had 12 bases not matched to a gene; V was cut back by 4 bases and J by 6 bases. Germline CDR1 and CDR2: SGHVS and FNYEAQ. There are 16 residues in the CDR3. Whereas donors were nominally healthy upon sampling, unrecorded immune exposures were probable. Study observations and caveats: Follow-up analysis seemed to connect common viral pathogens with several of the most significant clusters identified.

Use of 60 Vbeta and 13 Jbeta primers characterized the PCR. Some clones are missing from TCRdb's copy, which holds only in-frame ones; the method was immunoSEQ multiplex PCR. This listing includes fewer than 95,000 clones. Sequenced input: PBMCs. This chain links TRBV7-6 with TRBJ2-1; the match to TRBD2 covers 7 bases. The receptor was isolated from a woman in her thirties or forties in good health and CMV-seropositive. Written as DNA, the CDR3 is TGTGCCAGCAGCTCCTTGGGGGGGGTGCCTTCCAATGAGCAGTTCTTC. Its protein is CASSSLGGVPSNEQFF.